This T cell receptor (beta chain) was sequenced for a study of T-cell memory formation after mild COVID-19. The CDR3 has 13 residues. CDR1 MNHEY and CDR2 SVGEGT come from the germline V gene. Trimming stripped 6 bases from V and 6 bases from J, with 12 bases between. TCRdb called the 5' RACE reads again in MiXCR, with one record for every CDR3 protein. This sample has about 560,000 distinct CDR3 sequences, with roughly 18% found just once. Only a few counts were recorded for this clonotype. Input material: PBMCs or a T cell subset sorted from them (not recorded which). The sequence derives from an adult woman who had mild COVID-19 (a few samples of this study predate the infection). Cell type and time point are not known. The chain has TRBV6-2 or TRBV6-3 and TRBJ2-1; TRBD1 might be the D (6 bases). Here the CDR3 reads CASRKLTGNEQFF. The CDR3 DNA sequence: TGTGCCAGCAGAAAACTGACAGGCAATGAGCAGTTCTTC.